This T cell receptor beta chain comes out of a study of STAT3 mutations in large granular lymphocyte leukemia. Points from the study as a whole: No sample exists from the first appearance of each clone. At least one immunodominant TCR beta clonotype appeared in every T-cell large granular lymphocyte leukemia patient.

Points on this clone: Its antigen remains unknown.

Trimming shortened V by 5 bases and J by 2 bases, and 4 bases separated the two germline ends. CDR1 SGHTA and CDR2 FQGTGA come from the germline V gene. CDR3 length equals 13 residues. Using immunoSEQ multiplex PCR, the repertoire was profiled, and TCRdb retains in-frame clones only, with some absent. Of roughly 11,000 clones in the sample, 65% to 90% are singletons; the top ten hold roughly 90%. This clonotype originated in a man at least 80 years old with T-cell large granular lymphocyte leukemia. Some clones in this sample may be carry-over from other donors' samples. Sample: peripheral blood mononuclear cells. V gene TRBV7-3 combines with J gene TRBJ2-6, with D unresolved. In DNA, the CDR3 is TGTGCCAGCAGCCCCCCTGGGGCCAACGTCCTGACTTTC. This gives the protein CASSPPGANVLTF.